Sequencing of this T cell receptor (beta chain) was carried out in a study of graft-versus-host responses after intestinal transplantation. Study information: All recipients were transplanted with multivisceral, liver-intestinal, or isolated intestinal grafts. Following induction with anti-thymocyte globulin, all recipients were given tacrolimus and steroids for around three years. General observations from the study: Allograft graft-versus-host to host-versus-graft clonal ratios ran high in patients with graft-donor T cell macrochimerism. The study associated peak circulating GvH clone levels with early post-transplant HvG declines.

As concerns this clone: The target antigen is unknown.

TCRdb's copy holds only in-frame clones and misses some; the assay was immunoSEQ multiplex PCR. The sample has tens of thousands of clones; about nine tenths are singletons. The CDR3 extends over 15 amino acids. Germline V lookup: CDR1 MDHEN, CDR2 SYDVKM. Trimming at V came to 5 bases and at J to 3 bases, leaving 9 bases not matched to a gene. The TCR comes from a human donor who was the organ donor for an intestinal transplant. The rearrangement joins TRBV28 to TRBJ2-7; 8 positions agree with TRBD1. The sample here was unstimulated CD8+ T cells sorted from spleen or lymph node cells, taken before transplant. The CDR3 bases are TGTGCCAGCAGTCCGGGACAGGTCCTCCTCTACGAGCAGTACTTC. Encoded protein: CASSPGQVLLYEQYF. Together with reference TRBV28 and TRBJ2-7, the CDR3 gives the full variable domain: DVKVTQSSRYLVKRTGEKVFLECVQDMDHENMFWYRQDPGLGLRLIYFSYDVKMKEKGDIPEGYSVSREKKERFSLILESASTNQTSMYLCASSPGQVLLYEQYFGPGTRLTVT.